The rows below give T cell receptor beta chains drawn from one sample of a study of beta chain features in type 1 diabetes. Here immunoSEQ multiplex PCR was the method, and the copy in TCRdb shows in-frame clones only, minus some. The table has about 340,000 clones, under 8.5% seen once. Sequenced: central memory CD4+ T cells from blood. These receptors all come from a woman under 30 in good health. Each CDR3 is given with its conserved first and last residue. The D gene is left open where the match is weak. The size field is filled for only some rows; it gives once, few, many or a size class.

TGTGCCAGCAGCCGCTTCGGGGCCAACGTCCTGACTTTC,CASSRFGANVLTF,TRBJ2-6,TRBV7-2,-,many
TGCGCCAGCCAGCGGGGGTACCAAGAGACCCAGTACTTC,CASQRGYQETQYF,TRBJ2-5,TRBV10-2,TRBD2,few
TGCGCCAGCAGCTTCTTCCCGGGCAACACTGAAGCTTTCTTT,CASSFFPGNTEAFF,TRBJ1-1,TRBV5-1,-,-
TGTGCCAGCAGTGCCCCTGGGACTAGCGGATACTCCTACGAGCAGTACTTC,CASSAPGTSGYSYEQYF,TRBJ2-7,TRBV28,TRBD2,few
TGTGCCAGTAGTACCGGGACCTCATATGGCTACACCTTC,CASSTGTSYGYTF,TRBJ1-2,TRBV19,-,many
TGTGCCAGCAGCTTGGATGGTCGGGGAGTACGGGGCTACACCTTC,CASSLDGRGVRGYTF,TRBJ1-2,TRBV5-4,-,few
TGTGCCAGCAGTGGGACCGGTGGTCAGCCCCAGCATTTT,CASSGTGGQPQHF,TRBJ1-5,TRBV2,-,few
TGTGCCAGCAGCGTAGAGGCAGGGAACTACAATGAGCAGTTCTTC,CASSVEAGNYNEQFF,TRBJ2-1,TRBV9,-,many
TGTGCCAGCAGCTTAGCCCCCCCGGGCTGGAATGAAAAACTGTTTTTT,CASSLAPPGWNEKLFF,TRBJ1-4,TRBV7-2,-,-
TGTGCCAGCAGCACCCGCGGGGGGGGAGCTAATGAGCAGTTCTTC,CASSTRGGGANEQFF,TRBJ2-1,TRBV7-6,TRBD2,-
TGCGCCAGCAGCCAAGATGGACAGGGGGAACTCGGCTACACCTTC,CASSQDGQGELGYTF,TRBJ1-2,TRBV4-3,TRBD1,-
TGTGCCAGCAGTGGGACCACTGAAGCTTTCTTT,CASSGTTEAFF,TRBJ1-1,TRBV6-6,-,many
TGTGCCAGCAGCCCCCTAGCGGGAGGGGAGACCCAGTACTTC,CASSPLAGGETQYF,TRBJ2-5,TRBV9,TRBD2,-
TGTGCCAGTAGTGTCGACAGGGGAAGAAATGGCTACACCTTC,CASSVDRGRNGYTF,TRBJ1-2,TRBV19,TRBD1,-
TGTGCCAGCAGTGAGCTCTCCGGAGGGGCCCTTTACGAGCAGTACTTC,CASSELSGGALYEQYF,TRBJ2-7,TRBV6-1,-,few
TGTGCCAGCAGTTTACCCGGGGACCGAACCTACGAGCAGTACTTC,CASSLPGDRTYEQYF,TRBJ2-7,TRBV28,-,many
TGCGCCAGCAGCCAATTAAGGGAGGGTTGGCAGTACTTC,CASSQLREGWQYF,TRBJ2-7,TRBV4-3,TRBD2,once
TGTGCCAGCAGTTACAACAGAGTCCAGCCCCAGCATTTT,CASSYNRVQPQHF,TRBJ1-5,TRBV6-6,-,few
TGTGCCAGCAGCTTAGCGTTAGGGGGTCTTGACCAGTTCTTC,CASSLALGGLDQFF,TRBJ2-1,TRBV7-9,-,few
TGCGCCAGCAGCCAAGAAATTGGACAGGGTGGCTACGAGCAGTACTTC,CASSQEIGQGGYEQYF,TRBJ2-7,TRBV4-3,TRBD1,-
TGTGCCAGCAGCTTAGCAGGCAGTAACTCCTACGAGCAGTACTTC,CASSLAGSNSYEQYF,TRBJ2-7,TRBV11-2,-,many
TGTGCCATCAGTGAGTCTGGGGCCAACGTCCTGACTTTC,CAISESGANVLTF,TRBJ2-6,TRBV6-6,-,few
TGTGCCAGCAGTTTCTTCCGTTTTAGGGCACAAGAGACCCAGTACTTC,CASSFFRFRAQETQYF,TRBJ2-5,TRBV28,-,-
TGTGCCAGCAGTCCGGGACAGGTTAGAGGGTACGAGCAGTACTTC,CASSPGQVRGYEQYF,TRBJ2-7,TRBV7-2,TRBD1,many
TGTGCCAGCAGTTCTGAACTTGGGAACACTGAAGCTTTCTTT,CASSSELGNTEAFF,TRBJ1-1,TRBV6-4,-,many
TGTGCCAGCAGTCCCCCGGACAGGGTTACAGATACGCAGTATTTT,CASSPPDRVTDTQYF,TRBJ2-3,TRBV28,TRBD1,few
TGTGCCAGCAGCAACTACAATGAGCAGTTCTTC,CASSNYNEQFF,TRBJ2-1,TRBV6-5,-,-
TGTGCCAGCAGCTTAAGCGGGAGCTCCTACAATGAGCAGTTCTTC,CASSLSGSSYNEQFF,TRBJ2-1,TRBV11-3,TRBD2,few
TGTGCCAGCAGGGGACAGGGATACACCGGGGAGCTGTTTTTT,CASRGQGYTGELFF,TRBJ2-2,TRBV28,TRBD1,few
TGTGCCAGCAGTCCCAACCCCGGGGCCGGCGGCAATCAGCCCCAGCATTTT,CASSPNPGAGGNQPQHF,TRBJ1-5,TRBV27,-,-
TGTGCCAGCAGCCCCGTCGGAGCGAGGGGGAATGAGCAGTTCTTC,CASSPVGARGNEQFF,TRBJ2-1,TRBV7-9,-,few
TGTGCCATCAGTGAGTTCGGGGATAATGAGCAGTTCTTC,CAISEFGDNEQFF,TRBJ2-1,TRBV10-3,-,few
TGTGCCATCAGGGGAGACAGCCTTACTGAAGCTTTCTTT,CAIRGDSLTEAFF,TRBJ1-1,TRBV10-3,-,-
TGTGCCAGCAGCCGCAAGGGGACAGATTACAATGAGCAGTTCTTC,CASSRKGTDYNEQFF,TRBJ2-1,TRBV7-9,TRBD1,few
TGTGCCAGCAGCCGGGACAGCCTTTCCTACGAGCAGTACTTC,CASSRDSLSYEQYF,TRBJ2-7,TRBV6-5,TRBD1,-
TGTGCCAGCAGCTTAGGTCTAGCGGGAGGATTCCAAGAGACCCAGTACTTC,CASSLGLAGGFQETQYF,TRBJ2-5,TRBV11-2,TRBD2,few
TGTGCCAGCAGGAAAGGGGGAACTGGAAACACCATATATTTT,CASRKGGTGNTIYF,TRBJ1-3,TRBV27,-,few
TGTGCCAGCAGCGTTCAGGGTTTGCCTGAAGCTTTCTTT,CASSVQGLPEAFF,TRBJ1-1,TRBV7-9,-,many
TGTGCCAGCTCACCACCGACTAACCCTAACAATGAGCAGTTCTTC,CASSPPTNPNNEQFF,TRBJ2-1,TRBV18,-,few
TGTGCCAGCAGACGGAGCGGGGCTAGCACAGATACGCAGTATTTT,CASRRSGASTDTQYF,TRBJ2-3,TRBV2,TRBD2,-
TGCAGCGGGGGGGGACAGGGTATAGCAGAGACCCAGTACTTC,CSGGGQGIAETQYF,TRBJ2-5,TRBV29-1,TRBD1,many
TGTGCCAGCACATCCAGGCCTAGCGGGAGTTCCTACAATGAGCAGTTCTTC,CASTSRPSGSSYNEQFF,TRBJ2-1,TRBV27,TRBD2,-
TGCGCCAGCAGCCTGGGGACCTGGGACAATGAGCAGTTCTTC,CASSLGTWDNEQFF,TRBJ2-1,TRBV5-1,-,-
TGTGCCAGCAGTGCCCGCAGGGAAACTGAAGCTTTCTTT,CASSARRETEAFF,TRBJ1-1,TRBV2,-,few
TGTGCCAGCGAACTCTCAATCGACAGAACCTATGGCTACACCTTC,CASELSIDRTYGYTF,TRBJ1-2,TRBV7-3,-,-
TGTGCTAGTGGTTTGGGGTCAGGTACTACCTATGGCTACACCTTC,CASGLGSGTTYGYTF,TRBJ1-2,TRBV12-5,-,-
TGTGCCAGCAGCGTGGTTGGGGCCAACGTCCTGACTTTC,CASSVVGANVLTF,TRBJ2-6,TRBV9,-,-
TGTGCCACCAGCAGGGGAGGGGTTGATGAAAAACTGTTTTTT,CATSRGGVDEKLFF,TRBJ1-4,TRBV15,-,few
TGTGCCAGCAGCTTAGGACTCCACCTGAACACTGAAGCTTTCTTT,CASSLGLHLNTEAFF,TRBJ1-1,TRBV7-2,-,many
TGTGCCAGCAGCCCTTCACGACTAGTTGATGAGCAGTTCTTC,CASSPSRLVDEQFF,TRBJ2-1,TRBV7-2,-,-
TGCGCCAGCGGAGCGGAGTCCCGCTATGGCTACACCTTC,CASGAESRYGYTF,TRBJ1-2,TRBV10-2,-,-
TGTGCCAGCAGTGCCCGGACAGGGGTCGGGGAGCTGTTTTTT,CASSARTGVGELFF,TRBJ2-2,TRBV6-1,TRBD1,few
TGCAGCGGACAGGAACTCCTGGGAGCCGAGCAGTACTTC,CSGQELLGAEQYF,TRBJ2-7,TRBV29-1,-,-
TGTGCCAGCAGCCCCACAGGGTTCTACAATGAGCAGTTCTTC,CASSPTGFYNEQFF,TRBJ2-1,TRBV6-5,-,-
TGTGCCAGTAGTATTTTAAGCGGGACTGGGGCCAACGTCCTGACTTTC,CASSILSGTGANVLTF,TRBJ2-6,TRBV19,TRBD2,-
TGTGCCAGCAGCCCAATTAGCGGGAAATCGGGTGAGCAGTTCTTC,CASSPISGKSGEQFF,TRBJ2-1,TRBV7-9,TRBD2,few
TGTGCCAGCAGCGCAAACACGTGGGCAGATACGCAGTATTTT,CASSANTWADTQYF,TRBJ2-3,TRBV9,-,-